Listed here is a single T cell receptor beta chain. Its target is not known. The CDR3 is 15 residues long. With 2 bases removed from V and 4 bases from J, the gap between germline ends came to 12 bases. Germline V gives CDR1 MNHEY, CDR2 SMNVEV (reference sequence). These data come from a study of long-term antiretroviral therapy in people with HIV. The immunoSEQ assay was v3.0, run at survey level. TCRdb's copy holds only in-frame clones and misses some; the assay was immunoSEQ multiplex PCR. The sample has roughly 23,000 clones, about nine tenths seen once. Regarding the study as a whole: Relative to transplant donor controls, diversity remained lower despite increasing after ART. CDR3 lengths in HIV samples spanned a narrower range than controls. ART adherence, viral resistance and therapy changes were undocumented.

The sample consisted of unsorted PBMCs, taken 1.8 years before starting antiretroviral therapy. The rearrangement uses TRBV27 and TRBJ2-1, with a tentative D call TRBD1 (6 bases). The source of this sequence is a woman aged 25 to 45 with HIV. Written as DNA, the CDR3 is TGTGCCAGCAGTTTAGGGGGCCCCGATTACAATGAGCAGTTCTTC. The encoded protein is CASSLGGPDYNEQFF.